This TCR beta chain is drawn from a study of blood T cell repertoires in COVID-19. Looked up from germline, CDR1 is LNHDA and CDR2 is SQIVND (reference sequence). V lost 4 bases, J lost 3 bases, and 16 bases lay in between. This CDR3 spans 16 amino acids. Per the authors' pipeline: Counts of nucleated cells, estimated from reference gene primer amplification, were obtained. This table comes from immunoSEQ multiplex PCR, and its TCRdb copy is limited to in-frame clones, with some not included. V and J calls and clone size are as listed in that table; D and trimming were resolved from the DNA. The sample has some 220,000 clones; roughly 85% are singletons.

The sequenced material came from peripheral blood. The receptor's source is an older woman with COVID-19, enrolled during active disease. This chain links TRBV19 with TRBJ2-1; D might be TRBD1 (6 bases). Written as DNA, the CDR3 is TGTGCCAGTAGTACGGTACAGGGTCAAGGCTACAATGAGCAGTTCTTC. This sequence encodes CASSTVQGQGYNEQFF.